The clone carrying this T cell receptor beta chain showed up just once. This entry belongs to a study of CD8+ T cells in alopecia areata. RNA was isolated and reverse transcribed to cDNA, the sequencing template. Clones were sequenced by immunoSEQ multiplex PCR, and TCRdb holds only the in-frame ones, with some missing. The data show under 250,000 clones, about 56% seen once. V lost 4 bases to trimming and J lost 4 bases, with 7 bases between them. Looked up from germline, CDR1 is SQVTM and CDR2 is ANQGSEA. The CDR3 extends over 12 amino acids. The genes are TRBV29-1 and TRBJ2-2; tentatively, D is TRBD1 (6 bases). Sequenced sample: CD8+ T cells sorted from blood. This receptor was obtained from a human donor in good health. Here the CDR3 reads CSVVDSTGELFF. As DNA, the CDR3 is TGCAGCGTTGTGGACAGCACCGGGGAGCTGTTTTTT.